This is a list of T cell receptor beta chains from one sample in a study of Ad26.COV2.S vaccination and SARS-CoV-2 variants. Produced via immunoSEQ multiplex PCR; TCRdb's table is partial and in-frame only. The sample comprises over 100,000 clones, about three quarters of which are singletons, and roughly 17% rests with the top ten. The sample consisted of peripheral blood, taken after recovery from COVID-19. These receptors all come from a human donor who had recovered from COVID-19. Each CDR3 is given with its conserved first and last residue. The D gene is left open where the match is weak. Expanded clones get a size class; other rows say once, few or many, or leave the size out.

D gene	V gene	J gene	clone size	CDR3 DNA	CDR3 protein
NA	TRBV10-3	TRBJ2-1	NA	TGTGCCATAGGGGTTAGCACTGAGCAGTTCTTC	CAIGVSTEQFF
TRBD1	TRBV28	TRBJ2-3	NA	TGTGCCAGCAGTCTTCCTCAACAGGGGAAGTTGACAGATACGCAGTATTTT	CASSLPQQGKLTDTQYF
NA	TRBV5-1	TRBJ2-5	NA	TGCGCCAGCAGCCAGACAACTTCCCAAGAGACCCAGTACTTC	CASSQTTSQETQYF
TRBD1	TRBV7-3	TRBJ2-3	NA	TGTGCCAGCAGCTTAGAGGGGGCTGGAGATACGCAGTATTTT	CASSLEGAGDTQYF
NA	TRBV19	TRBJ2-3	NA	TGTGCCAGTAGTCCGTACGGGCTTGCAGATACGCAGTATTTT	CASSPYGLADTQYF
NA	TRBV29-1	TRBJ2-1	NA	TGCAGCGTTGAAGCGGAGTCCTACAATGAGCAGTTCTTC	CSVEAESYNEQFF
NA	TRBV12-3/TRBV12-4	TRBJ1-6	NA	TGTGCCACAGGAGGGGCAAGCAATTCACCCCTCCACTTT	CATGGASNSPLHF
NA	TRBV29-1	TRBJ1-1	NA	TGCAGCGTTGATTGGCCATTTTCGCGTGAAGCTTTCTTT	CSVDWPFSREAFF
NA	TRBV5-1	TRBJ2-1	NA	TGCGCCAGCAGCTTGCGGGGGTCCAATGAGCAGTTCTTC	CASSLRGSNEQFF
NA	TRBV2	TRBJ2-2	once	TGTGCCAGCAGGAAGGATTTCTTTAACACCGGGGAGCTGTTTTTT	CASRKDFFNTGELFF
TRBD2	TRBV11-2	TRBJ2-3	NA	TGTGCCAGCAGCCTAGAAAAGGGACTAGCGGACACAGATACGCAGTATTTT	CASSLEKGLADTDTQYF
NA	TRBV7-9	TRBJ2-3	NA	TGTGCCAGCAGCTACTCCTCAAGTCTAGATACGCAGTATTTT	CASSYSSSLDTQYF
NA	TRBV19	TRBJ2-5	NA	TGTGCCAGTAGTATAGACTCATTTTGGGGCCAAGAGACCCAGTACTTC	CASSIDSFWGQETQYF
TRBD1	TRBV24-1	TRBJ2-5	NA	TGTGCCACCAGTGCCGACAGGGGCCAAGAGACCCAGTACTTC	CATSADRGQETQYF
NA	TRBV3-1/TRBV3-2	TRBJ1-2	NA	TGTGCCAGCAGCTTAGGACGGGGTGATGGCTACACCTTC	CASSLGRGDGYTF
NA	TRBV11-2	TRBJ1-2	NA	TGTGCCAGCAGCTCACGACTCACAAGGACCAATGGCTACACCTTC	CASSSRLTRTNGYTF
NA	TRBV5-6	TRBJ1-6	NA	TGTGCCAGCAGCTCGAGGGGAAGTAATTCACCCCTCCACTTT	CASSSRGSNSPLHF
NA	TRBV18	TRBJ1-4	NA	TGTGCCAGCTCACCGACAACAACTAATGAAAAACTGTTTTTT	CASSPTTTNEKLFF
NA	TRBV27	TRBJ2-7	few	TGTGCCAGCAGTTTACAAATAGGGGGATACGAGCAGTACTTC	CASSLQIGGYEQYF
NA	TRBV9	TRBJ2-7	NA	TGTGCCAGCAGCGTAGGTGGGACGGGTTACTCCTACGAGCAGTACTTC	CASSVGGTGYSYEQYF
NA	TRBV3-1/TRBV3-2	TRBJ1-5	few	TGTGCCAGCAGCCTGACCTTCGATCAGCCCCAGCATTTT	CASSLTFDQPQHF
NA	TRBV12-5	TRBJ2-3	NA	TGTGCTAGTGGTCCCCTCCTGGGTGGTCTAAGCACAGATACGCAGTATTTT	CASGPLLGGLSTDTQYF
NA	TRBV28	TRBJ1-2	NA	TGTGCCAGCAGTCCCGGTAACTATGGCTACACCTTC	CASSPGNYGYTF
TRBD2	TRBV6-1	TRBJ2-3	few	TGTGCCAGCAGTGAAGGACTAGCGGGGGATACGCAGTATTTT	CASSEGLAGDTQYF
TRBD1	TRBV11-2	TRBJ2-7	NA	TGTGCCAGCAGCTTGACCGGCCGGGGGACAGGGGAAAACGAGCAGTACTTC	CASSLTGRGTGENEQYF
TRBD2	TRBV7-3	TRBJ2-1	NA	TGTGCCAGCAGCCCTAGCGGGGGGGGCGGTGAGCAGTTCTTC	CASSPSGGGGEQFF
NA	TRBV10-1	TRBJ2-3	NA	TGCGCCAGCAGTGAGAGTTCACGGGCGGGGAGCGATACGCAGTATTTT	CASSESSRAGSDTQYF
NA	TRBV18	TRBJ1-1	NA	TGTGCCAGCAGTGCAGGGGTGGGTCGGACTGAAGCTTTCTTT	CASSAGVGRTEAFF
NA	TRBV2	TRBJ1-1	NA	TGTGCCAGCAGTTCCCCCGGGGGGGGGTGGGCCACTGAAGCTTTCTTT	CASSSPGGGWATEAFF
TRBD1	TRBV6-5	TRBJ1-1	NA	TGTGCCAGCAGGGAGGGACAGTACCAAGCTTTCTTT	CASREGQYQAFF
NA	TRBV4-3	TRBJ2-3	few	TGCGCCAGCAGCCAAGAATTACAGGACACAGATACGCAGTATTTT	CASSQELQDTDTQYF
NA	TRBV5-6	TRBJ1-2	NA	TGTGCCAGCAGCTTGGCCTCGGGGGGCCCGGCGGGCTACACCTTC	CASSLASGGPAGYTF
TRBD2	TRBV2	TRBJ2-1	NA	TGTGCCAGCAGTTCCCTAGCGGGGGTATACAATGAGCAGTTCTTC	CASSSLAGVYNEQFF
NA	TRBV7-3	TRBJ2-2	NA	TGTGCCAGCAGCCCCTCGGGGCGTCCCGGGGAGCTGTTTTTT	CASSPSGRPGELFF
NA	TRBV4-3	TRBJ1-1	NA	TGCGCCAGCAGCCAAGAGGTAAGGAACACTGAAGCTTTCTTT	CASSQEVRNTEAFF
NA	TRBV28	TRBJ1-1	NA	TGTGCCAGCAGTGGAAGGACAGTCTTGATTGAAGCTTTCTTT	CASSGRTVLIEAFF
NA	TRBV20-1	TRBJ2-7	NA	TGCAGTGCTAGTTTACAGGTTAACGGTGGGCAGTACTTC	CSASLQVNGGQYF
TRBD1	TRBV2	TRBJ1-2	NA	TGTGCCAGCAGAACAGGGGGCGCTAACTATGGCTACACCTTC	CASRTGGANYGYTF
TRBD2	TRBV5-6	TRBJ2-3	NA	TGTGCCAGCAGCTCGACCGGGACTAGCCGCACAGATACGCAGTATTTT	CASSSTGTSRTDTQYF
NA	TRBV19	TRBJ1-2	NA	TGTGCCAGTAGTATGATGAGTGCAGGCAGCTATGGCTACACCTTC	CASSMMSAGSYGYTF
TRBD1	TRBV29-1	TRBJ2-7	NA	TGCAGCGCGGAGATGACAGGGAGCTCCTACGAGCAGTACTTC	CSAEMTGSSYEQYF
NA	TRBV19	TRBJ2-1	NA	TGTGCCAGTAGTCAGAAGAGCTCCTACAATGAGCAGTTCTTC	CASSQKSSYNEQFF
NA	TRBV7-5	TRBJ1-4	NA	TGTGTCAGAAGCTGGGGTGGAGGCGGGGACACACCGCCCCCAACTAATGAAAAACTGTTTTTT	CVRSWGGGGDTPPPTNEKLFF
NA	TRBV7-2	TRBJ1-5	NA	TGTGCCAGCAGCTCTTTTAATAGTTTAGCCCAGCATTTT	CASSSFNSLAQHF
NA	TRBV9	TRBJ2-7	NA	TGTGCCAGCAGCGCACAGGGAAGACCTTACGAGCAGTACTTC	CASSAQGRPYEQYF
NA	TRBV7-9	TRBJ2-3	NA	TGTGCCAGCAGCGAGAGAACAGACCCCGATACGCAGTATTTT	CASSERTDPDTQYF
TRBD1	TRBV15	TRBJ2-3	NA	TGTGCCACCAGCTCCCGGACAGGGGGCACAGATACGCAGTATTTT	CATSSRTGGTDTQYF
NA	TRBV11-2	TRBJ1-2	NA	TGTGCCAGCAGCCCTGGCCTTACCCCCACCTTC	CASSPGLTPTF
NA	TRBV4-1	TRBJ1-4	NA	TGCGCCAGCAGCCAAGGACAGAGAAATGAAAAACTGTTTTTT	CASSQGQRNEKLFF
NA	TRBV6-5	TRBJ1-6	NA	TGTGCCAGCAGTTACGCAGGGACGAATTCACCCCTCCACTTT	CASSYAGTNSPLHF
NA	TRBV9	TRBJ2-1	NA	TGTGCCAGCAGCGTAGCCTCGGGCCTTTGGGGCAATGAGCAGTTCTTC	CASSVASGLWGNEQFF
TRBD2	TRBV7-9	TRBJ2-3	NA	TGTGCCAGCAGCTTTCTAGCGGGGGGGACTGCAGGGGCAGATACGCAGTATTTT	CASSFLAGGTAGADTQYF
TRBD2	TRBV7-9	TRBJ2-3	once	TGTGCCAGCAGCGATGGACTAGCGGGTACAGATACGCAGTATTTT	CASSDGLAGTDTQYF
TRBD1	TRBV29-1	TRBJ2-5	NA	TGCAGCGCCCCCACAGGGGAAGAGACCCAGTACTTC	CSAPTGEETQYF